This T cell receptor (beta chain) was sequenced in a study of beta chain features in type 1 diabetes. Study-wide results and caveats: Shorter TCRB CDR3s, moderately but significantly so, marked every one of the four CD4+ subsets in Type 1 diabetes patients. Short templates might get an advantage during PCR, and this would be equal in patients and controls.

This clone came up a few times. Its matching antigen is unknown. The CDR3 covers 15 residues. V gave up 5 bases and J gave up 0 bases, with 11 bases separating them. The germline V gene encodes CDR1 MGHDK and CDR2 SYGVNS. Since all of the isolated RNA was reverse transcribed, expressed TCRB transcripts were what got sequenced. Naive, central memory and regulatory T cell samples produced a mean of about 3.5 million reads. TCRdb keeps only in-frame clones here, not all; method: immunoSEQ multiplex PCR. The data show under 200,000 clones, 6.5% to 8.5% seen once. The gene calls are TRBV25-1 and TRBJ1-3, with D maybe TRBD1 (6 bases). Sequencing was performed on central memory CD4+ T cells from blood. The sequence came from a woman in her late teens or twenties with type 1 diabetes. The CDR3 coding sequence is TGTGCCAGCAGTCTCCCAGGGGACTCTGGAAACACCATATATTTT. Its translation: CASSLPGDSGNTIYF. The full variable domain, rest sourced from reference TRBV25-1 and TRBJ1-3, is EADIYQTPRYLVIGTGKKITLECSQTMGHDKMYWYQQDPGMELHLIHYSYGVNSTEKGDLSSESTVSRIRTEHFPLTLESARPSHTSQYLCASSLPGDSGNTIYFGEGSWLTVV.